This T cell receptor (beta chain) was captured in a study of blood T cell repertoires in COVID-19. Study in general: Sites in the United States, Italy and Spain provided acute and convalescent COVID-19 samples. PBMCs, B-cell-depleted T cells, or T cells provided the cDNA or gDNA that made up the material.

The sample holds one count of this clone. Per the authors' pipeline: Reference gene primers were amplified, and this amplification served to estimate nucleated cell counts. The repertoire was sequenced with immunoSEQ multiplex PCR; TCRdb's copy has only in-frame clones and lacks some. The DNA was the basis for D and trimming; V, J and clone size are from that table. The sample yields under 150,000 clones, about 70% seen once. The sequenced sample consisted of peripheral blood. The sequence came from a woman aged 70-85 years with acute or convalescent COVID-19.

CDR3 protein: CASSENRKNTEAFF. CDR3 coding DNA: TGCGCCAGCAGTGAGAACAGGAAAAACACTGAAGCTTTCTTT. This chain uses TRBV10-2 with TRBJ1-1, with D maybe TRBD1 (5 bases). The V and J ends lost 2 bases and 2 bases respectively, with 9 bases between them. Germline loops: CDR1 WSHSY, CDR2 SAAADI. The CDR3 is 14 residues long.